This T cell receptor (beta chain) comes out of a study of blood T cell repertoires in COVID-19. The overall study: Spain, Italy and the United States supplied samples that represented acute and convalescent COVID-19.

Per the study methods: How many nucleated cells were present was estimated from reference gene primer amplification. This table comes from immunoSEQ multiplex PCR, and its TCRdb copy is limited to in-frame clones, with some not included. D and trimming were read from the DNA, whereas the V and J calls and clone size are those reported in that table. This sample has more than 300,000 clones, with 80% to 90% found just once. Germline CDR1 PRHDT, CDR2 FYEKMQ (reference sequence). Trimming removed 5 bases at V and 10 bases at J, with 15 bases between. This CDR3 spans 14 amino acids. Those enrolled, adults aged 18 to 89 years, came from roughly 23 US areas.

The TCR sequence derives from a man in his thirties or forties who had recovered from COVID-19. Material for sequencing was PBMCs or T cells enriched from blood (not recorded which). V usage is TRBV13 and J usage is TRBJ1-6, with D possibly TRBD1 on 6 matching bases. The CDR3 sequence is CASSRRQEYSPLHF. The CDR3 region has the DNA TGTGCCAGCAGCCGCCGACAGGAGTACTCACCCCTCCACTTT.